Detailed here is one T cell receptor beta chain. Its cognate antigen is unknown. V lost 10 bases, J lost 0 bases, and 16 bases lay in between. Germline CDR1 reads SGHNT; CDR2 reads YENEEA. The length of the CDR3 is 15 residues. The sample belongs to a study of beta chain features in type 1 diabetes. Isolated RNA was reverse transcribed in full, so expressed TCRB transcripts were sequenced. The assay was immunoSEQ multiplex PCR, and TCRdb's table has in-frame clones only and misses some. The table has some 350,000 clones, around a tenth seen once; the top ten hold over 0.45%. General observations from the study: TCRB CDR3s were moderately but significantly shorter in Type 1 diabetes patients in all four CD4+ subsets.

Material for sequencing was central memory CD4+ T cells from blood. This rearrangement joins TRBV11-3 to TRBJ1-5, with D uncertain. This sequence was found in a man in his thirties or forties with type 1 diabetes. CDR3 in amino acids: CAIYLGRHSNQPQHF. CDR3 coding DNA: TGTGCCATTTACCTGGGCAGACATAGCAATCAGCCCCAGCATTTT. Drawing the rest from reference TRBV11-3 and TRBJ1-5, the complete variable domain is EAGVVQSPRYKIIEKKQPVAFWCNPISGHNTLYWYLQNLGQGPELLIRYENEEAVDDSQLPKDRFSAERLKGVDSTLKIQPAELGDSAVYLCAIYLGRHSNQPQHFGDGTRLSIL.